This TCR beta chain is from a study of blood T cells in healthy people across ages. CDR1 and CDR2 (germline): SEHNR, FQNEAQ (reference sequence). CDR3 length: 15 amino acids. PCR was performed a second time for roughly 7 to 12 cycles using a sample-barcoded 5' primer and a J-beta primer mix. A template-switch adaptor that had 12 random nucleotides put a tag on each cDNA molecule. The yield of each sample was at least 2.5 million CDR3-containing paired-end reads. TCRdb re-called the 5' RACE reads with MiXCR, one entry per CDR3 protein. The sample carries around 870,000 distinct CDR3 sequences, 29% recorded once. Study-wide points: Researchers deemed the diversity estimates from one million T cells underestimates. There was no known CMV status for donors, so expanded clonotype changes were possibly confounded.

Worth noting for this clonotype: The antigen remains unidentified. This may come from a read error, since a much larger clone is one base off.

The sequenced material came from blood. The chain joins TRBV7-9 to TRBJ2-5, with TRBD1 matching 9 bases. The DNA end lines up better with TRBJ2-7; the J call may be wrong. The receptor comes from a woman aged 80 or older in good health. The CDR3 here is CASSLSTGQGYEQYF. The CDR3 region has the DNA TGTGCCAGCAGCTTAAGCACGGGACAGGGCTACGAGCAGTACTTC.